Following are 22 T cell receptor beta chains from one sample sequenced in a study of cytomegalovirus exposure and HLA in healthy donors. It was with 60 Vbeta and 13 Jbeta primers that the PCR ran. The protocol was immunoSEQ multiplex PCR, while the TCRdb copy is restricted to in-frame clones and leaves out a portion. The repertoire holds about 190,000 clones, with almost 80% as singletons. The sequenced sample was PBMCs. These receptor sequences come from a young woman in good health and CMV-seronegative.

The genes are TRBV7-9 and TRBJ2-7; D is possibly TRBD2 (6 bases). This CDR3 is 13 amino acids long. The ends were cut back, 3 bases at V and 1 base at J, with 7 bases in the middle. Germline V gene lookup returns CDR1 SEHNR and CDR2 FQNEAQ (reference sequence). CDR3 region: CASSFAGSYEQYF. Here the CDR3 DNA reads TGTGCCAGCAGCTTTGCGGGGTCCTACGAGCAGTACTTC.

The chain has TRBV15 and TRBJ2-1; D might be TRBD1 (5 bases). V was cut by 1 base and J by 2 bases, with 9 bases left in between. CDR3 size: 15 residues. In germline, CDR1 is LNHNV, CDR2 YYDKDF (reference sequence). The CDR3 loop is CATSRGMGPYNEQFF. The CDR3 DNA reads TGTGCCACCAGCAGAGGAATGGGGCCCTACAATGAGCAGTTCTTC.

The V call is TRBV28, the J call TRBJ2-1, with D possibly being TRBD1 (6 bases). This CDR3 is 15 amino acids long. The V end was cut by 2 bases, the J end by 5 bases, with 13 bases between. Germline CDR1 MDHEN, CDR2 SYDVKM. The CDR3 here is CASSLGQGLHNEQFF. CDR3 DNA: TGTGCCAGCAGTTTAGGTCAGGGGCTCCACAATGAGCAGTTCTTC.

This chain joins TRBV5-5 and TRBJ1-1; the D is unclear. The CDR3 contains 14 residues. Trimming left V 0 bases short and J 2 bases short, with 8 bases between. Germline lookup yields CDR1 SGHKS and CDR2 YYEKEE (reference sequence). The CDR3 here is CASSLAYSNTEAFF. The CDR3 nucleotides read TGTGCCAGCAGCTTGGCCTACAGCAACACTGAAGCTTTCTTT.

The J gene is TRBJ2-1, the V gene TRBV6-1; 10 nucleotides align to TRBD1. Germline V gene data show CDR1 as MNHNS and CDR2 as SASEGT. This CDR3 has 16 residues. The ends lost 1 base at V and 2 bases at J; junction bases unmatched: 2. The CDR3 DNA sequence: TGTGCCAGCAGTGAAGTTGGGACAGGGGCCTACAATGAGCAGTTCTTC. Encoded protein: CASSEVGTGAYNEQFF.

The genes are TRBV30 and TRBJ1-6; no clear D gene. Germline V gene data show CDR1 as GTSNPN and CDR2 as SVGIG (reference sequence). Trimming shortened V by 4 bases and J by 9 bases, and 13 bases separated the two germline ends. This CDR3 contains 13 residues. CDR3 sequence reads: CAWKELGGSPLHF. The CDR3 coding sequence is TGTGCCTGGAAAGAACTAGGAGGTTCACCCCTCCACTTT. Based on the CDR3 plus reference TRBV30 and TRBJ1-6, the full variable domain is SQTIHQWPATLVQPVGSPLSLECTVEGTSNPNLYWYRQAAGRGLQLLFYSVGIGQISSEVPQNLSASRPQDRQFILSSKKLLLSDSGFYLCAWKELGGSPLHFGNGTRLTVT.

V gene TRBV15 combines with J gene TRBJ2-6; no firm D call. The germline gives CDR1 LNHNV, CDR2 YYDKDF (reference sequence). The CDR3 extends over 18 amino acids. Trimming left V 3 bases short and J 0 bases short, with 15 bases between. In DNA, the CDR3 is TGTGCCACCAGCAGGAGGAAAAGCGTTAGCTCTGGGGCCAACGTCCTGACTTTC. Translating it yields CATSRRKSVSSGANVLTF.

The V gene is TRBV10-3, the J gene TRBJ1-1; 7 bases are shared with TRBD1. This CDR3 has 12 residues. After removal of 5 bases from V and 9 bases from J, the junction contained 6 bases not matched to a gene. Germline V gene data show CDR1 as ENHRY and CDR2 as SYGVKD. The CDR3 DNA sequence: TGTGCCATCAGTATGGGACAGAAAAAAGCTTTCTTT. It encodes CAISMGQKKAFF.

V is TRBV4-3 and J is TRBJ2-1, with no clear D. The CDR3 has 16 residues. Looked up from germline, CDR1 is LGHNA and CDR2 is YSLEER. V was pared by 0 bases and J by 6 bases, with 15 bases between. The CDR3 is CASSQDFLVRRNEQFF. DNA of the CDR3: TGCGCCAGCAGCCAAGATTTCCTAGTTCGGCGCAATGAGCAGTTCTTC.

This chain joins TRBV9 and TRBJ2-1, with 8 positions matching TRBD2. CDR3 size: 16 residues. The junction had 7 bases not matched to a gene; V was cut back by 3 bases and J by 2 bases. CDR1 and CDR2 from the germline V gene are SGDLS and YYNGEE. Here the CDR3 reads CASSAGGAATYNEQFF. The CDR3 DNA follows: TGTGCCAGCAGCGCCGGGGGGGCCGCGACCTACAATGAGCAGTTCTTC.

This chain links TRBV7-9 with TRBJ2-5, with D hard to call. With 1 base removed from V and 4 bases from J, the gap between germline ends came to 13 bases. The CDR3 contains 15 residues. Germline CDR1 SEHNR, CDR2 FQNEAQ (reference sequence). For the CDR3, the DNA is TGTGCCAGCAGCTTAGATACAGAGCCCGGAGAGACCCAGTACTTC. It specifies CASSLDTEPGETQYF.

This chain links TRBV5-1 with TRBJ1-6; D is perhaps TRBD1 (6 bases). V was shortened by 4 bases and J by 9 bases, with 23 bases between the two germline ends. CDR3 length equals 17 residues. The germline gives CDR1 SGHRS, CDR2 YFSETQ. Here the CDR3 DNA reads TGCGCCAGCAGCCCCCTGGGCGGGGGCGCGGGAGGTTCACCCCTCCACTTT. This gives the protein CASSPLGGGAGGSPLHF.

The chain combines TRBV19 with TRBJ2-7, with 9 bases aligning to TRBD1. The CDR3 is made up of 16 amino acids. The germline gives CDR1 LNHDA, CDR2 SQIVND (reference sequence). With V trimmed by 6 bases and J by 1 base, 10 bases remained unmatched. The CDR3 bases are TGTGCCAGTAGCCTTACCTCTGGGACAGGGTCCTACGAGCAGTACTTC. It translates to CASSLTSGTGSYEQYF. Complete variable domain (other parts from reference TRBV19 and TRBJ2-7): DGGITQSPKYLFRKEGQNVTLSCEQNLNHDAMYWYRQDPGQGLRLIYYSQIVNDFQKGDIAEGYSVSREKKESFPLTVTSAQKNPTAFYLCASSLTSGTGSYEQYFGPGTRLTVT.

V is TRBV13 and J is TRBJ2-3; D is perhaps TRBD2 (6 bases). The CDR3 runs 16 residues. Between the trimmed V and J ends, which lost 1 base and 1 base, there was a span of 12 bases. Germline CDR1 PRHDT, CDR2 FYEKMQ (reference sequence). CDR3 in DNA: TGTGCCAGCAGCTTAGTCATAGGAGGGGGCACAGATACGCAGTATTTT. Its translation: CASSLVIGGGTDTQYF.

The V gene is TRBV12-5, the J gene TRBJ2-1; tentatively, D is TRBD2 (6 bases). The CDR3 has 16 amino acids. The germline V and J ends were trimmed by 0 bases and 6 bases, with 15 bases remaining between them. Germline CDR1 and CDR2: LGHNT and FRNRAP. The CDR3 DNA follows: TGTGCTAGTGGTTTGGTACCCGGGAGCTTTACCAATGAGCAGTTCTTC. Translated: CASGLVPGSFTNEQFF. The full variable domain, its missing parts supplied by reference TRBV12-5 and TRBJ2-1, is DARVTQTPRHKVTEMGQEVTMRCQPILGHNTVFWYRQTMMQGLELLAYFRNRAPLDDSGMPKDRFSAEMPDATLATLKIQPSEPRDSAVYFCASGLVPGSFTNEQFFGPGTRLTVL.

Only one count was recorded for this clone. V is TRBV7-2 and J is TRBJ2-1; 7 nucleotides agree with TRBD2. In germline, CDR1 is SGHTA, CDR2 FQGNSA. The CDR3 contains 15 residues. The V segment lost 1 base and the J segment 5 bases; nucleotides outside the gene matches: 5. CDR3 sequence: CASSLEAGLNNEQFF. The CDR3 DNA sequence: TGTGCCAGCAGCTTAGAAGCGGGGCTAAACAATGAGCAGTTCTTC.

This clone has just one count. The J gene is TRBJ2-3, the V gene TRBV27, with D possibly TRBD2 on 6 matching bases. The CDR3 totals 15 residues. Trimming removed 3 bases at V and 2 bases at J, with 12 bases between. Per the germline V gene, CDR1 is MNHEY and CDR2 is SMNVEV (reference sequence). The CDR3 DNA is TGTGCCAGCAGTTTTCTAGCGACTACCACAGATACGCAGTATTTT. It is translated as CASSFLATTTDTQYF.

V gene TRBV28 combines with J gene TRBJ1-6, with no clear D. The ends were cut back, 11 bases at V and 5 bases at J, with 13 bases in the middle. The CDR3 totals 13 residues. Germline assignment: CDR1 MDHEN and CDR2 SYDVKM. CDR3 amino acids: CAARELDNSPLHF. CDR3 DNA: TGTGCCGCACGGGAATTGGATAATTCACCCCTCCACTTT.

CDR3 bases: TGTGCCAGTAGTACGGGGAGGGCCATAGATACGCAGTATTTT. This encodes CASSTGRAIDTQYF. The chain employs TRBV19 and TRBJ2-3, with TRBD2 matching 7 bases. V trimming: 4 bases; J trimming: 5 bases; junction bases outside the gene matches: 6. Germline values: CDR1 LNHDA, CDR2 SQIVND (reference sequence). CDR3 length equals 14 residues.

This rearrangement joins TRBV9 to TRBJ2-2; 8 nucleotides agree with TRBD2. The CDR3 loop spans 15 amino acids. Germline assignment: CDR1 SGDLS and CDR2 YYNGEE. The J segment lost 6 bases and the V segment lost 3 bases, leaving 7 bases of the junction unmatched. In nucleotides, the CDR3 is TGTGCCAGCAGCGCGCTTAGCGGGGCTTCCGGGGAGCTGTTTTTT. Its protein is CASSALSGASGELFF.

V gene TRBV6-1 combines with J gene TRBJ1-5, with D possibly matching TRBD1 (6 bases). The CDR3 covers 16 residues. V lost 4 bases, J lost 0 bases, and 13 bases lay in between. Germline V lookup: CDR1 MNHNS, CDR2 SASEGT. DNA of the CDR3: TGTGCCAGCAGTGGGCGTCAGGGGTATAGCAATCAGCCCCAGCATTTT. Its protein product is CASSGRQGYSNQPQHF.

The rearrangement links TRBV6-1 to TRBJ1-2; 10 bases agree with TRBD1. Unmatched junction bases numbered 6, after V lost 6 bases and J lost 5 bases. Germline CDR1 and CDR2: MNHNS and SASEGT. The CDR3 runs to 14 residues. CDR3 DNA: TGTGCCAGCAGGGAAACGGGACAGGGGTATGGCTACACCTTC. Protein sequence: CASRETGQGYGYTF.